These T cell receptor beta chains were read from a single sample in a study of EBV T-cell therapy then PD-1 blockade in nasopharyngeal carcinoma. The antigens of these receptors remain unknown. This table comes from immunoSEQ multiplex PCR, and its TCRdb copy is limited to in-frame clones, with some not included. The table shows fewer than 20,000 clones, with roughly 84% occurring only once. This sample comprised CD8+ T cells from blood, obtained around day 35 from a patient whose treatment included autologous EBV-specific T cells and nivolumab. The receptors come from a man aged 40-49 years with nasopharyngeal carcinoma. The CDR3 runs from the conserved cysteine through the conserved F or W. The order of the fields is CDR3 DNA, CDR3 protein, J gene, clone size, V gene, D gene. A D gene is named only where the DNA matches it firmly. Not all rows give a size; the values are once, few, many and, for expanded clones, a class.

CDR3nt: TGTGCCAGCAGTTACCAGGAGGGGCTCGACAATGAGCAGTTCTTC
CDR3aa: CASSYQEGLDNEQFF
j_gene: TRBJ2-1
abundance: -
v_gene: TRBV6-5
d_gene: -

CDR3nt: TGTGCCAGCAGTTTAGGGGGCCCTGGAAACACCATATATTTT
CDR3aa: CASSLGGPGNTIYF
j_gene: TRBJ1-3
abundance: -
v_gene: TRBV28
d_gene: -

CDR3nt: TGTGCCAGCAGCGTAGGGGGGGTCCCCTACGAGCAGTACTTC
CDR3aa: CASSVGGVPYEQYF
j_gene: TRBJ2-7
abundance: -
v_gene: TRBV9
d_gene: -

CDR3nt: TGTGCCAGCAGCGTAACGGGGGGCCGTAATGAAAAACTGTTTTTT
CDR3aa: CASSVTGGRNEKLFF
j_gene: TRBJ1-4
abundance: -
v_gene: TRBV9
d_gene: -

CDR3nt: TGTGCCAGCATTACAGGGAGACCTGAAGCTTTCTTT
CDR3aa: CASITGRPEAFF
j_gene: TRBJ1-1
abundance: -
v_gene: TRBV2
d_gene: -

CDR3nt: TGCGCCAGCAGCCAAGTGGTCAACACTGAAGCTTTCTTT
CDR3aa: CASSQVVNTEAFF
j_gene: TRBJ1-1
abundance: -
v_gene: TRBV4-1
d_gene: -

CDR3nt: TGCGCCAGCAGCTTGGGTGGGGGAACTGGAAACACCATATATTTT
CDR3aa: CASSLGGGTGNTIYF
j_gene: TRBJ1-3
abundance: -
v_gene: TRBV5-1
d_gene: -

CDR3nt: TGTGCCAGCAGCCGGAGCTATGGCTACACCTTC
CDR3aa: CASSRSYGYTF
j_gene: TRBJ1-2
abundance: -
v_gene: TRBV6-2/TRBV6-3
d_gene: -

CDR3nt: TGTGCCAGCAGCTTGGAGGGTGCCTCGACAGACTATGGCTACACCTTC
CDR3aa: CASSLEGASTDYGYTF
j_gene: TRBJ1-2
abundance: -
v_gene: TRBV5-6
d_gene: -

CDR3nt: TGTGCCAGCAGTTTCAGCCCCGGGACGGCCTACGAGCAGTACTTC
CDR3aa: CASSFSPGTAYEQYF
j_gene: TRBJ2-7
abundance: -
v_gene: TRBV28
d_gene: -

CDR3nt: TGTGCCAGCAGCCCCGACGGGGATAGCAATCAGCCCCAGCATTTT
CDR3aa: CASSPDGDSNQPQHF
j_gene: TRBJ1-5
abundance: -
v_gene: TRBV3-1/TRBV3-2
d_gene: -

CDR3nt: TGTGCCAGCAGCTTGGGACCCCCCGATGGCTACACCTTC
CDR3aa: CASSLGPPDGYTF
j_gene: TRBJ1-2
abundance: once
v_gene: TRBV5-6
d_gene: -

CDR3nt: TGTGCCAGCAGTTACTCGGGTCTTCAAAACATTCAGTACTTC
CDR3aa: CASSYSGLQNIQYF
j_gene: TRBJ2-4
abundance: -
v_gene: TRBV6-5
d_gene: -

CDR3nt: TGCGCCAGCAGCCAGGAGGGTGGGGCCGGTGAGCAGTACTTC
CDR3aa: CASSQEGGAGEQYF
j_gene: TRBJ2-7
abundance: -
v_gene: TRBV4-3
d_gene: -

CDR3nt: TGTGCCAGCAGTTTGCGTGCCCCGAGCTCCTACGAGCAGTACTTC
CDR3aa: CASSLRAPSSYEQYF
j_gene: TRBJ2-7
abundance: -
v_gene: TRBV28
d_gene: -

CDR3nt: TGTGCCAGCATCGGGAGGGGGTACGAGCAGTACTTC
CDR3aa: CASIGRGYEQYF
j_gene: TRBJ2-7
abundance: -
v_gene: TRBV27
d_gene: TRBD2

CDR3nt: TGTGCCAGCAGCCCCCGCACAGGGTCCTCCTCTGGAAACACCATATATTTT
CDR3aa: CASSPRTGSSSGNTIYF
j_gene: TRBJ1-3
abundance: once
v_gene: TRBV9
d_gene: -

CDR3nt: TGTGCCAGAAGCCCCGCCGGTGTACTAGCGGGGGAAGCCTACGAGCAGTACTTC
CDR3aa: CARSPAGVLAGEAYEQYF
j_gene: TRBJ2-7
abundance: -
v_gene: TRBV5-3
d_gene: TRBD2

CDR3nt: TGTGCCAGCAGCTTAGAGGGGTACCAGCAGTTCTTC
CDR3aa: CASSLEGYQQFF
j_gene: TRBJ2-1
abundance: -
v_gene: TRBV7-6
d_gene: -

CDR3nt: TGCGCCAGCAGCCAACGGACAGGGGGGGCCACTGAAGCTTTCTTT
CDR3aa: CASSQRTGGATEAFF
j_gene: TRBJ1-1
abundance: -
v_gene: TRBV4-1
d_gene: TRBD1

CDR3nt: TGTGCCAGCAGTGAAGCTCCCTGGGATACGGCAGGGGCTGGGGAGACCCAGTACTTC
CDR3aa: CASSEAPWDTAGAGETQYF
j_gene: TRBJ2-5
abundance: once
v_gene: TRBV6-1
d_gene: -

CDR3nt: TGTGCCAGCAGTGAACCCGGGTCGGGTGAAAAACTGTTTTTT
CDR3aa: CASSEPGSGEKLFF
j_gene: TRBJ1-4
abundance: -
v_gene: TRBV2
d_gene: -

CDR3nt: TGCAGCGTTGCGGGGGAGGGGGGGCCAGCAGATACGCAGTATTTT
CDR3aa: CSVAGEGGPADTQYF
j_gene: TRBJ2-3
abundance: -
v_gene: TRBV29-1
d_gene: -

CDR3nt: TGTGCCAGCGGGACAGCGGGATCCCGCAATCAGCCCCAGCATTTT
CDR3aa: CASGTAGSRNQPQHF
j_gene: TRBJ1-5
abundance: -
v_gene: TRBV28
d_gene: TRBD1

CDR3nt: TGTGCCATCAGTGAGTCAGACACCATATATTTT
CDR3aa: CAISESDTIYF
j_gene: TRBJ1-3
abundance: -
v_gene: TRBV10-3
d_gene: -

CDR3nt: TGTGCCAGCAGTCTCCGCTGGAACACCGGGGAGCTGTTTTTT
CDR3aa: CASSLRWNTGELFF
j_gene: TRBJ2-2
abundance: -
v_gene: TRBV6-2/TRBV6-3
d_gene: -

CDR3nt: TGTGCCAGCAGCGTAGGGGGACAGAGTGGCTACACCTTC
CDR3aa: CASSVGGQSGYTF
j_gene: TRBJ1-2
abundance: once
v_gene: TRBV9
d_gene: TRBD1

CDR3nt: TGTGCCAGCAGCCCCCGGAGGGTGGAGACCCAGTACTTC
CDR3aa: CASSPRRVETQYF
j_gene: TRBJ2-5
abundance: -
v_gene: TRBV25-1
d_gene: -

CDR3nt: TGTGCCAGCAGCCCGGGACAGAACACTGAAGCTTTCTTT
CDR3aa: CASSPGQNTEAFF
j_gene: TRBJ1-1
abundance: -
v_gene: TRBV9
d_gene: -

CDR3nt: TGTGCCAGCAGCTGGGGGACAGACCCCTACGAGCAGTACTTC
CDR3aa: CASSWGTDPYEQYF
j_gene: TRBJ2-7
abundance: -
v_gene: TRBV5-6
d_gene: TRBD1

CDR3nt: TGTGCCAGCAGTTACACCCTACATCGATTCAATCAGCCCCAGCATTTT
CDR3aa: CASSYTLHRFNQPQHF
j_gene: TRBJ1-5
abundance: -
v_gene: TRBV6-6
d_gene: -

CDR3nt: TGTGCCAGCAGCGTAGCAGGGGGACTCTCCTACAATGAGCAGTTCTTC
CDR3aa: CASSVAGGLSYNEQFF
j_gene: TRBJ2-1
abundance: -
v_gene: TRBV9
d_gene: -

CDR3nt: TGTGCCAGCTCACCCGGTGGGACAGGGGAAAATGAAAAACTGTTTTTT
CDR3aa: CASSPGGTGENEKLFF
j_gene: TRBJ1-4
abundance: -
v_gene: TRBV18
d_gene: TRBD1

CDR3nt: TGTGCCAGCAGTGAACAAGAGGGTCAGGGTGGAAACACCATATATTTT
CDR3aa: CASSEQEGQGGNTIYF
j_gene: TRBJ1-3
abundance: -
v_gene: TRBV6-1
d_gene: -

CDR3nt: TGTGCCAGCATGGAGCGGGGGGGATGGGAGACCCAGTACTTC
CDR3aa: CASMERGGWETQYF
j_gene: TRBJ2-5
abundance: few
v_gene: TRBV25-1
d_gene: TRBD2

CDR3nt: TGTGCCAGTAGTATAGTAGGGCAGGGTGAAATGAAGACCCAGTACTTC
CDR3aa: CASSIVGQGEMKTQYF
j_gene: TRBJ2-5
abundance: -
v_gene: TRBV19
d_gene: -